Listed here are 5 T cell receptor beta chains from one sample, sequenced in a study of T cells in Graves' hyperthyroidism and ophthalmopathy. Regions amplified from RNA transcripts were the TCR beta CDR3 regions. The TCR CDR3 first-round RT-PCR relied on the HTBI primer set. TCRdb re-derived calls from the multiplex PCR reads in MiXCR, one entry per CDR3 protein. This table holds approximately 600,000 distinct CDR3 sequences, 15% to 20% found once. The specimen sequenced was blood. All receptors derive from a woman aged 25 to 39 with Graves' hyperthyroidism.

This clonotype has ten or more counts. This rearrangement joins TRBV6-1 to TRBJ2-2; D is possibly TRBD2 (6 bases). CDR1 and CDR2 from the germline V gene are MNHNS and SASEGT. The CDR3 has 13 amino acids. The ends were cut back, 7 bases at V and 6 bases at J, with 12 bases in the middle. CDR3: CASTTGVPGELFF. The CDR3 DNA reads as TGTGCCAGCACAACGGGAGTCCCCGGGGAGCTGTTTTTT.

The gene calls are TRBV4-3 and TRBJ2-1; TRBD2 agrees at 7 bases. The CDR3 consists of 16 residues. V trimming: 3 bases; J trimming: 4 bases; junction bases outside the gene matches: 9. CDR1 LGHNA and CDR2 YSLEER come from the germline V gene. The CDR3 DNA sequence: TGCGCCAGCAGCCAGCAAGCGGGACCCCTGTACAATGAGCAGTTCTTC. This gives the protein CASSQQAGPLYNEQFF.

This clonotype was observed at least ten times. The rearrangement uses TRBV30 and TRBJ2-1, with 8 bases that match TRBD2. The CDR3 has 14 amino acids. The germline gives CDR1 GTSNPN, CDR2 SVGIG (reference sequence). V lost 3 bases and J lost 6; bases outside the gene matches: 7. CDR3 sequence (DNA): TGTGCCTGGAGAACGAGCGGGAGCATCAATGAGCAGTTCTTC. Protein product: CAWRTSGSINEQFF.

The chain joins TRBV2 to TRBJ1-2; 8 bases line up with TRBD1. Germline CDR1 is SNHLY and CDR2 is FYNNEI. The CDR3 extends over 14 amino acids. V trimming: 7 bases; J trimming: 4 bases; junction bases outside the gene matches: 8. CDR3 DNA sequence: TGTGCCAGCATTTCCTTGACAGGGGTCTATGGCTACACCTTC. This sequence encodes CASISLTGVYGYTF.

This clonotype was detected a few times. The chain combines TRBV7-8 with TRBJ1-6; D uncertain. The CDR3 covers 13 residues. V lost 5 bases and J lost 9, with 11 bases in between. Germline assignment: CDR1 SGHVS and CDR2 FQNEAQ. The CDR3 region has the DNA TGTGCCAGCAGCGTACGACGGGGTTCACCCCTCCACTTT. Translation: CASSVRRGSPLHF. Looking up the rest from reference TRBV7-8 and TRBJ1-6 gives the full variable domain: GAGVSQSPRYKVAKRGQDVALRCDPISGHVSLFWYQQALGQGPEFLTYFQNEAQLDKSGLPSDRFFAERPEGSVSTLKIQRTQQEDSAVYLCASSVRRGSPLHFGNGTRLTVT.